What follows are 31 T cell receptor beta chains derived from one specimen sequenced in a study of cytomegalovirus exposure and HLA in healthy donors (dated by TCRdb to between 2016 and 2019). Libraries were built with the immunoSEQ multiplex PCR assay. A mixture of 60 forward primers for TCR Vbeta segments and 13 reverse primers for TCR Jbeta segments was used in the multiplex PCR. TCRdb provides this immuneACCESS table in a form limited to in-frame rearrangements. Some clones are lacking; in checked studies, under half of them reflect an unresolved V gene, and why the rest are absent is not known. This sample is represented by about 94,000 clones; 79% of them were singletons. The ten largest make up 3.8% of the sample. The specimen was PBMCs. These receptors came from a woman in her thirties or forties in good health and CMV-seronegative.

This clone has only a few counts. This chain joins TRBV5-4 and TRBJ1-1; 8 bases align to TRBD1. Looked up from germline, CDR1 is SGHNT and CDR2 is YYREEE (reference sequence). The trim removed 5 bases at V and 2 bases at J, leaving 8 bases unmatched. The CDR3 spans 15 residues. Here the CDR3 reads CASRTDGQGNTEAFF. CDR3 sequence (DNA): TGTGCCAGCAGAACAGACGGACAGGGAAACACTGAAGCTTTCTTT.

The chain uses TRBV5-1 and TRBJ2-7, with 9 bases matching TRBD1. Germline V gene lookup returns CDR1 SGHRS and CDR2 YFSETQ. The ends lost 0 bases at V and 7 bases at J; junction bases unmatched: 8. The length of the CDR3 is 15 residues. The CDR3 DNA is TGCGCCAGCAGCTTGGCCGGACAGGGGTTGGGGGAGCAGTACTTC. As protein: CASSLAGQGLGEQYF.

The chain recombines TRBV27 with TRBJ2-2, with 10 nucleotides matching TRBD2. The V segment lost 1 base and the J segment 2 bases; nucleotides outside the gene matches: 4. The CDR3 runs 17 residues. CDR1 and CDR2 (germline): MNHEY, SMNVEV (reference sequence). CDR3 bases: TGTGCCAGCAGTTTATGGATAGCGGGGGGTAACACCGGGGAGCTGTTTTTT. This codes for CASSLWIAGGNTGELFF.

This clone was recorded a few times. Other DNA sequences in the same sample also yield this CDR3. This chain links TRBV5-6 with TRBJ2-3; D not resolved. Trimming cost V 3 bases and J 0 bases, with 2 bases left between them. CDR1 and CDR2 (germline): SGHDT, YYEEEE. This CDR3 contains 12 residues. The CDR3 sequence: CASSSSTDTQYF. The CDR3 nucleotides are TGTGCCAGCAGCTCTAGCACAGATACGCAGTATTTT.

The CDR3 bases are TGTGCCAGCAGCCTAGGACTAGCGGGGGGAGGGGAGCAGTACTTC. Protein: CASSLGLAGGGEQYF. V usage is TRBV5-6 and J usage is TRBJ2-7; 14 nucleotides line up with TRBD2. Germline CDR1 is SGHDT and CDR2 is YYEEEE. J gave up 7 bases and V 4 bases, and 7 bases lay outside the gene matches. The CDR3 is 15 residues long.

CDR3 residues: CASSFEGAGNEQFF. The CDR3 DNA follows: TGTGCCAGCAGCTTCGAGGGAGCTGGCAATGAGCAGTTCTTC. The V gene is TRBV9, the J gene TRBJ2-1; D perhaps matches TRBD2 (5 bases). The germline gives CDR1 SGDLS, CDR2 YYNGEE. Trimming removed 4 bases at V and 6 bases at J, with 14 bases between. CDR3 length: 14 amino acids.

The V gene is TRBV10-3, the J gene TRBJ2-5; TRBD2 matches 7 bases. Trimming at V came to 6 bases and at J to 1 base, leaving 2 bases not matched to a gene. There are 13 residues in the CDR3. The germline gives CDR1 ENHRY, CDR2 SYGVKD. The CDR3 region is CAISRTSQETQYF. The CDR3, as DNA: TGTGCCATCAGCCGGACTAGCCAAGAGACCCAGTACTTC.

V is TRBV27 and J is TRBJ2-2; D is undetermined. CDR3 length: 15 residues. V was trimmed by 0 bases and J by 5 bases, leaving 10 bases between them. CDR1 is MNHEY, CDR2 SMNVEV, per germline (reference sequence). The CDR3 is CASSLSRTWTGELFF. CDR3 sequence (DNA): TGTGCCAGCAGTTTATCTCGTACATGGACCGGGGAGCTGTTTTTT.

CDR3 nucleotide sequence: TGCAGTGCTAGGATGACAAAAGGCTACACCTTC. Amino acids: CSARMTKGYTF. V usage is TRBV20-1 and J usage is TRBJ1-2; D is unresolved. The germline V gene encodes CDR1 DFQATT and CDR2 SNEGSKA (reference sequence). CDR3 length equals 11 residues. The germline V and J ends were trimmed by 3 bases and 8 bases, with 10 bases remaining between them.

J is TRBJ1-1 and V is TRBV6-1, with D possibly TRBD1 on 6 matching bases. The CDR3 contains 11 residues. The ends were cut back, 4 bases at V and 8 bases at J, with 8 bases in the middle. Germline CDR1 MNHNS, CDR2 SASEGT. The CDR3 nucleotides read TGTGCCAGCAGTGGGGGGCCAGAAGCTTTCTTT. This codes for CASSGGPEAFF.

This chain joins TRBV27 and TRBJ2-7; D perhaps matches TRBD1 (5 bases). CDR1 MNHEY and CDR2 SMNVEV come from the germline V gene (reference sequence). The CDR3 runs to 14 residues. Deletions cut 1 base from V and 5 bases from J, with 12 bases between. The CDR3 coding sequence is TGTGCCAGCAGTTTATTTGCAGGGTCGGACGAGCAGTACTTC. Translation: CASSLFAGSDEQYF.

The chain uses TRBV7-3 and TRBJ2-2, with unresolved D. V lost 3 bases, J lost 5 bases, and 10 bases lay in between. The CDR3 sequence is 14 residues long. Germline V gives CDR1 SGHTA, CDR2 FQGTGA. CDR3: CASSFGGSTGELFF. The CDR3, as DNA: TGTGCCAGCAGCTTTGGCGGTTCGACCGGGGAGCTGTTTTTT.

The chain recombines TRBV7-2 with TRBJ2-7; TRBD2 is a possible D gene (6 bases). Trimming removed 0 bases at V and 6 bases at J, with 12 bases between. The CDR3 is 14 amino acids. Per the germline V gene, CDR1 is SGHTA and CDR2 is FQGNSA. Written as DNA, the CDR3 is TGTGCCAGCAGCTTAGCGCGACTAGAGAGCGAGCAGTACTTC. Translated: CASSLARLESEQYF.

This clone was detected once. The chain carries TRBV19 and TRBJ1-5; perhaps TRBD1 as D (6 bases). Germline V lookup: CDR1 LNHDA, CDR2 SQIVND (reference sequence). The V and J ends lost 6 bases and 4 bases respectively, with 13 bases between them. The CDR3 has 14 residues. CDR3 nucleotides: TGTGCCAGTAGGGACAGTCCCACGAATCAGCCCCAGCATTTT. Protein product: CASRDSPTNQPQHF.

This chain uses TRBV30 with TRBJ1-4; maybe TRBD1 (6 bases). Germline CDR1 reads GTSNPN; CDR2 reads SVGIG (reference sequence). V was trimmed by 0 bases and J by 4 bases, leaving 15 bases between them. This CDR3 has 16 amino acids. In DNA form, the CDR3 reads TGTGCCTGGAGTGTTGGGGGAACAGGGTTTAATGAAAAACTGTTTTTT. Residues: CAWSVGGTGFNEKLFF.

V usage is TRBV4-1 and J usage is TRBJ2-7, with TRBD1 identical over 7 bases. Looked up from germline, CDR1 is MGHRA and CDR2 is YSYEKL. The ends lost 4 bases at V and 2 bases at J; junction bases unmatched: 8. The CDR3 contains 15 residues. CDR3 in DNA: TGCGCCAGCAGCCCCACACAGGGGCTAACCTACGAGCAGTACTTC. It codes for CASSPTQGLTYEQYF.

The sample holds one count of this clone. V and J are TRBV5-4 and TRBJ1-2, with a tentative D call TRBD1 (6 bases). Deletions cut 4 bases from V and 8 bases from J, with 12 bases between. This CDR3 contains 12 residues. Germline loops: CDR1 SGHNT, CDR2 YYREEE (reference sequence). CDR3 DNA sequence: TGTGCCAGCAGCCAGGGGCGCCGGGGCTACACCTTC. It specifies CASSQGRRGYTF.

The chain is built from TRBV27 and TRBJ2-5; possible D gene TRBD1, 5 bases. Matching the DNA end better, TRBJ2-7 makes the J call doubtful. CDR1 MNHEY and CDR2 SMNVEV come from the germline V gene (reference sequence). CDR3 length equals 11 residues. CDR3 nucleotide sequence: TGTGCCAGCAGTTATGACAGCGAGCAGTACTTC. It encodes CASSYDSEQYF.

This clone was seen more than once but under ten times. The chain is built from TRBV6-6 and TRBJ2-7, with D unclear. Trimming took 0 bases from V and 2 from J, leaving 5 bases between them. This CDR3 spans 13 amino acids. The germline CDR1 and CDR2 sequences are MNHNY and SVGAGI (reference sequence). The DNA for the CDR3 is TGTGCCAGCAGTTACTCGAGAACCTACGAGCAGTACTTC. Translating it yields CASSYSRTYEQYF.

This chain connects TRBV4-3 to TRBJ1-5; the D gene is possibly TRBD1 (5 bases). Trimming removed 0 bases at V and 6 bases at J, with 9 bases between. Germline loops: CDR1 LGHNA, CDR2 YSLEER. CDR3 length equals 14 residues. The chain's CDR3 is CASSQDREGQPQHF. The DNA for the CDR3 is TGCGCCAGCAGCCAAGACAGGGAGGGTCAGCCCCAGCATTTT.

Concerning this clone: The junction shows a germline mismatch at one end, possibly a read error. The V gene is TRBV7-6, the J gene TRBJ1-6, with TRBD1 matching 9 bases. CDR3 size: 15 residues. CDR1 and CDR2 from the germline V gene are SGHVS and FNYEAQ. The CDR3 spells CASSLGQGLLSPVHF. CDR3 nucleotide sequence: TGTGCCAGCAGCTTGGGACAGGGTCTACTTTCACCCGTCCACTTT.

This clone is labeled as medium-sized (0.01 to 0.1%). V usage is TRBV4-3 and J usage is TRBJ2-3, with 9 bases that match TRBD2. This CDR3 is 16 amino acids long. Trimming cost V 1 base and J 2 bases; bases outside gene matches: 4. Germline CDR1 and CDR2: LGHNA and YSLEER. Written as DNA, the CDR3 is TGCGCCAGCAGCCAAGGTAGCGGGGGCCACACAGATACGCAGTATTTT. Its protein is CASSQGSGGHTDTQYF.

This chain links TRBV2 with TRBJ1-6; D is undetermined. The germline V gene encodes CDR1 SNHLY and CDR2 FYNNEI. Trimming took off 9 bases at V and 5 bases at J, with 17 bases between the two ends. The CDR3 totals 15 residues. The CDR3 DNA sequence: TGTGCCAGGGGCGGAGGGAATCGAAATAATTCACCCCTCCACTTT. Its protein product is CARGGGNRNNSPLHF.

This sequence joins TRBV19 and TRBJ2-7; the match to TRBD2 covers 8 bases. CDR3 length: 15 amino acids. V gave up 3 bases and J gave up 3 bases; unmatched junction bases: 7. The germline V gene has CDR1 LNHDA and CDR2 SQIVND (reference sequence). This chain's CDR3 is CASSIGAGGIYEQYF. In DNA, the CDR3 is TGTGCCAGTAGTATTGGTGCGGGGGGAATCTACGAGCAGTACTTC.

V gene TRBV11-2 combines with J gene TRBJ2-3; TRBD1 matches at 8 bases. J lost 6 bases, V lost 6 bases, and 5 bases had no gene match. The length of the CDR3 is 13 residues. Germline loops: CDR1 SGHAT, CDR2 FQNNGV. CDR3 coding DNA: TGTGCCAGCAGTAAAGACAGGGGTGATACGCAGTATTTT. It translates to CASSKDRGDTQYF.

This chain links TRBV4-3 with TRBJ2-2, with 10 bases identical to TRBD2. Per the germline V gene, CDR1 is LGHNA and CDR2 is YSLEER. The CDR3 consists of 17 residues. V lost 0 bases, J lost 10 bases, and 11 bases stayed unmatched. CDR3 sequence: CASSQDRTSGKAMELFF. The CDR3 bases are TGCGCCAGCAGCCAAGATAGGACTAGCGGAAAAGCTATGGAGCTGTTTTTT.

This chain connects TRBV4-2 to TRBJ2-3; 8 bases line up with TRBD2. The germline V gene has CDR1 LGHNA and CDR2 YNFKEQ. The length of the CDR3 is 16 residues. Trimming at V came to 0 bases and at J to 2 bases, leaving 4 bases not matched to a gene. CDR3 residues: CASSQDHSGTTDTQYF. Written as DNA, the CDR3 is TGTGCCAGCAGCCAAGACCATAGCGGGACCACAGATACGCAGTATTTT.

This sequence joins TRBV28 and TRBJ1-2, with 10 bases identical to TRBD1. Losses at the gene ends were 2 bases for V and 4 bases for J; bases not matched to a gene: 10. The CDR3 is made up of 17 amino acids. Germline V lookup: CDR1 MDHEN, CDR2 SYDVKM. For the CDR3, the DNA is TGTGCCAGCAGTTTACCCGGGACAGGGGCGTTCGGCTATGGCTACACCTTC. Translated: CASSLPGTGAFGYGYTF.

V and J are TRBV7-2 and TRBJ1-2, with 7 bases identical to TRBD1. J gave up 8 bases and V 5 bases, and 8 bases lay outside the gene matches. Germline CDR1 SGHTA, CDR2 FQGNSA. The CDR3 has 13 amino acids. This chain's CDR3 is CASSLDRDWGYTF. The CDR3 coding sequence is TGTGCCAGCAGCCTCGACAGGGATTGGGGCTACACCTTC.

V gene TRBV28 combines with J gene TRBJ1-5, with D tentatively TRBD1 (6 bases). The CDR3 consists of 14 residues. Germline assignment: CDR1 MDHEN and CDR2 SYDVKM. Trimming pared 8 bases from V and 0 bases from J, leaving 11 bases between. The CDR3 loop is CASRTGNSNQPQHF. Here the CDR3 DNA reads TGTGCCAGCCGAACAGGGAATAGCAATCAGCCCCAGCATTTT.

The chain employs TRBV19 and TRBJ1-6; unclear D gene. The CDR3 length is 14 residues. The V gene's germline CDR1 is LNHDA and CDR2 SQIVND (reference sequence). Trimming took 7 bases from V and 0 from J, leaving 7 bases between them. In nucleotides, the CDR3 is TGTGCCAGTAAGTCGAGCTCCTATAATTCACCCCTCCACTTT. Translated: CASKSSSYNSPLHF. The full variable domain, completed using reference TRBV19 and TRBJ1-6, is DGGITQSPKYLFRKEGQNVTLSCEQNLNHDAMYWYRQDPGQGLRLIYYSQIVNDFQKGDIAEGYSVSREKKESFPLTVTSAQKNPTAFYLCASKSSSYNSPLHFGNGTRLTVT.